This T cell receptor beta chain is drawn from a study of CD8 T cells in ankylosing spondylitis. Study-wide points: Reportedly, significant enrichment of disease-linked clones occurred in matched ankylosing spondylitis synovial fluid.

Worth noting for this clonotype: Its matching antigen is unknown.

TCRdb analysed the 5' RACE reads with MiXCR anew, one entry per CDR3 protein. The table shows 30,000 to 45,000 distinct CDR3 sequences, with around an eighth occurring only once. The CDR3 sequence is 16 residues long. J gave up 2 bases and V 4 bases, and 6 bases lay outside the gene matches. Germline values: CDR1 SNHLY, CDR2 FYNNEI. The origin of this receptor is a male donor with ankylosing spondylitis. Sequencing was carried out using synovial fluid, either unsorted or a sorted T cell fraction (not recorded which). The J gene is TRBJ2-7, the V gene TRBV2; 12 nucleotides align to TRBD1. The chain's CDR3 is CASSGPGQGATYEQYF. CDR3 coding DNA: TGTGCCAGCAGTGGACCGGGACAGGGGGCCACCTACGAGCAGTACTTC.